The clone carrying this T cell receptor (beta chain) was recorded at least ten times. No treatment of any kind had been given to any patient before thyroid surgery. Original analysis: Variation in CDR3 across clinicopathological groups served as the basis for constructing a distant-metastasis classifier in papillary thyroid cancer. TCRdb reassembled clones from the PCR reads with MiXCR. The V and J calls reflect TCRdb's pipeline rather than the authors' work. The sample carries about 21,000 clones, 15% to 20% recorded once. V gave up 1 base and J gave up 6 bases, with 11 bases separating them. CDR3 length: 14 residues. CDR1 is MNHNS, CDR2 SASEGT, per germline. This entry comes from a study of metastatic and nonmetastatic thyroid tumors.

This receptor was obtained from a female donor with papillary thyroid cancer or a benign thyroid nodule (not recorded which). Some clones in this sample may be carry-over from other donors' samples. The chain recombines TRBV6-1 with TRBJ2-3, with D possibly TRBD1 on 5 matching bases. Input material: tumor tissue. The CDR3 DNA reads TGTGCCAGCAGTGAAGTGCAGGGTTCGGATACGCAGTATTTT. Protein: CASSEVQGSDTQYF.